This T cell receptor (beta chain) was identified during a study of graft-versus-host responses after intestinal transplantation. Study conclusions and caveats: Patients who carried graft-donor T cell macrochimerism also had high graft-versus-host to host-versus-graft clonal ratios in their allografts.

The CDR3 has 14 amino acids. The germline V gene has CDR1 SGHVS and CDR2 FQNEAQ. Trimming removed 4 bases from V and 3 bases from J; junction bases left unmatched: 6. This clone occurred once. The target antigen is unknown. This table comes from immunoSEQ multiplex PCR, and its TCRdb copy is limited to in-frame clones, with some not included. The sample has about 90,000 clones; approximately 92% are singletons. The TCR was taken from a human donor who received an intestinal transplant. The sample consisted of unstimulated CD4+ T cells sorted from spleen or lymph node cells, taken before intestinal transplant. The rearrangement uses TRBV7-8 and TRBJ2-7, with TRBD1 identical over 7 bases. The CDR3, as DNA: TGTGCCAGCAGCTCACGGACAGGCCGCTACGAGCAGTACTTC. Its translation is CASSSRTGRYEQYF.